This TCR beta chain was recorded in a study of T cell responses to AZD1222 COVID-19 vaccine. Notes on the study in general: Most donors were white British, females outnumbered males, and clonal diversity was possibly underestimated.

To note about this clone: No antigen is known for it.

Measured with immunoSEQ multiplex PCR; TCRdb has only the in-frame clones, and not every one. The table shows roughly 140,000 clones, with around 93% occurring only once. Germline V gene lookup returns CDR1 MNHEY and CDR2 SVGEGT. The CDR3 is made up of 17 amino acids. The junction had 12 bases not matched to a gene; V was cut back by 2 bases and J by 6 bases. The sequences come from peripheral blood, collected on day 0 of AZD1222 vaccination. V and J are TRBV6-2 or TRBV6-3 and TRBJ2-3, with TRBD2 identical over 9 bases. The sequence derives from an adult in good health. The CDR3 nucleotides are TGTGCCAGCAGTTACGCTCGCGGGGGGGCACAACCCGATACGCAGTATTTT. Protein sequence: CASSYARGGAQPDTQYF.